This TCR beta chain was captured in a study of cytomegalovirus exposure and HLA in healthy donors. The V segment lost 6 bases and the J segment 0 bases; nucleotides outside the gene matches: 4. The length of the CDR3 is 13 residues. Germline V gene data show CDR1 as SQVTM and CDR2 as ANQGSEA. The study ran its PCR with 60 Vbeta and 13 Jbeta primers. Only in-frame clones appear in the TCRdb table, and some are missing; sequencing was by immunoSEQ multiplex PCR. Its clone listing holds about 160,000 clones. The J gene is TRBJ2-5, the V gene TRBV29-1, with 7 positions matching TRBD1. The sequence was obtained from a man younger than 45 in good health and CMV-seronegative. Sequenced sample: PBMCs. CDR3 sequence reads: CSVGTAYQETQYF. The CDR3 nucleotides read TGCAGCGTAGGGACAGCGTACCAAGAGACCCAGTACTTC.